One sample yielded the 10 T cell receptor beta chains listed below, sequenced in a study of T cells after yellow fever vaccination. TCRdb re-called the 5' RACE reads through MiXCR, storing one row per CDR3 protein. The sample records about 330,000 distinct CDR3 sequences, less than 9.5% being singletons. The sequencing used PBMCs, collected roughly 46 days after the first yellow fever vaccination. Every receptor here comes from a man aged 18 to 29 who received the YFV17D yellow fever vaccine.

This clonotype has more than one count but fewer than ten. This chain joins TRBV11-2 and TRBJ2-4; D is ambiguous. Germline V gene lookup returns CDR1 SGHAT and CDR2 FQNNGV. This CDR3 has 13 residues. Deletions cut 8 bases from V and 3 bases from J, with 11 bases between. The CDR3 loop reads CASRGWGKNIQYF. The CDR3, as DNA: TGTGCCAGCCGAGGCTGGGGCAAAAACATTCAGTACTTC.

The chain joins TRBV4-2 to TRBJ1-6; D is uncertain. The CDR3 runs to 13 residues. Germline CDR1 reads LGHNA; CDR2 reads YNFKEQ. Trimming shortened V by 0 bases and J by 10 bases, and 7 bases separated the two germline ends. CDR3 sequence reads: CASSQDGRSPLHF. The CDR3 DNA reads TGTGCCAGCAGCCAAGACGGCCGATCACCCCTCCACTTT.

This chain's CDR3 is CASETATGYNEQFF. In DNA form, the CDR3 reads TGTGCCAGCGAAACGGCGACAGGATACAATGAGCAGTTCTTC. The chain combines TRBV6-2 or TRBV6-3 with TRBJ2-1; a weak D match, TRBD1 (6 bases). In germline, CDR1 is MNHEY, CDR2 SVGEGT. This CDR3 comprises 14 residues. The V and J ends lost 8 bases and 4 bases respectively, with 15 bases between them.

In its sample, this clonotype was seen a few times. CDR3 sequence (DNA): TGTGCCAGCAGCCGACAGGTTAATGAAAAACTGTTTTTT. Its protein product is CASSRQVNEKLFF. This rearrangement joins TRBV7-2 to TRBJ1-4; D perhaps matches TRBD1 (6 bases). V gave up 5 bases and J gave up 4 bases, with 8 bases separating them. In germline, CDR1 is SGHTA, CDR2 FQGNSA. This CDR3 is built from 13 residues.

The chain recombines TRBV20-1 with TRBJ2-3, with 13 bases lining up with TRBD2. In germline, CDR1 is DFQATT, CDR2 SNEGSKA (reference sequence). V lost 5 bases, J lost 0 bases, and 14 bases stayed unmatched. The CDR3 contains 19 residues. This chain's CDR3 is CSAGDSPGLAGRSTDTQYF. CDR3 nucleotides: TGCAGTGCTGGGGACAGCCCGGGACTAGCGGGGCGGAGCACAGATACGCAGTATTTT.

The CDR3 region is CATIPRDRTNTEAFF. CDR3 DNA sequence: TGTGCCACCATTCCCCGGGACAGGACGAACACTGAAGCTTTCTTT. The chain employs TRBV6-1 and TRBJ1-1, with 8 bases lining up with TRBD1. Germline loops: CDR1 MNHNS, CDR2 SASEGT. Trimming cost V 10 bases and J 1 base; bases outside gene matches: 11. The CDR3 length is 15 residues.

The J gene is TRBJ1-1, the V gene TRBV20-1; D gene unclear. This CDR3 has 14 residues. Per germline, CDR1 DFQATT and CDR2 SNEGSKA (reference sequence). V lost 0 bases and J lost 4, with 12 bases in between. The CDR3 reads CSAREPALVTEAFF. The CDR3 region has the DNA TGCAGTGCTAGAGAGCCAGCCCTGGTCACTGAAGCTTTCTTT.

The table lists this clonotype with a few counts. The chain uses TRBV5-1 and TRBJ2-3; 8 bases are a match to TRBD2. V dropped 2 bases and J dropped 2; count of bases not matched to a gene: 7. The CDR3 has 16 residues. Germline lookup yields CDR1 SGHRS and CDR2 YFSETQ. CDR3: CASSFYRGGDTDTQYF. The DNA of the CDR3 is TGCGCCAGCAGCTTCTACCGGGGGGGGGACACAGATACGCAGTATTTT.

This clonotype was seen a handful of times. J is TRBJ2-5 and V is TRBV4-3; D is ambiguous. The germline V and J ends were trimmed by 0 bases and 3 bases, with 8 bases remaining between them. The CDR3 runs 14 residues. From germline, CDR1 is LGHNA and CDR2 YSLEER. CDR3 in DNA: TGCGCCAGCAGCCAAGATGAGGTGGAAGAGACCCAGTACTTC. It translates to CASSQDEVEETQYF.

The chain combines TRBV5-1 with TRBJ2-3, with D perhaps matching TRBD1 (6 bases). V lost 4 bases and J lost 2, with 17 bases in between. Per the germline V gene, CDR1 is SGHRS and CDR2 is YFSETQ. The CDR3 contains 16 residues. In nucleotides, the CDR3 is TGCGCCAGCAGCGCCCAGGGGCCAGGAACCACAGATACGCAGTATTTT. It is translated as CASSAQGPGTTDTQYF.